These 22 T cell receptor beta chains were sequenced from one sample in a study of blood T cell repertoires in COVID-19. Assay used: immunoSEQ multiplex PCR; TCRdb lists only in-frame clones, some missing. The sample yields 97,000 or so clones, 75% to 90% seen once. The sequenced sample consisted of peripheral blood. Receptors were obtained from a woman between 50 and 59 years old with COVID-19, enrolled during active disease.

V and J are TRBV3-1 (or the pseudogene TRBV3-2) and TRBJ1-4; 10 nucleotides match TRBD1. V trimming: 4 bases; J trimming: 6 bases; junction bases outside the gene matches: 2. CDR1 is LGHDT, CDR2 YNNKEL, per germline (reference sequence). This CDR3 contains 14 residues. The CDR3: CASSPGTGDEKLFF. The CDR3 DNA sequence: TGTGCCAGCAGCCCCGGGACAGGGGATGAAAAACTGTTTTTT.

The rearrangement joins TRBV4-1 to TRBJ2-4; D may be TRBD1 (5 bases). V was clipped by 6 bases and J by 8 bases, with 11 bases between them. The CDR3 has 12 amino acids. In germline, CDR1 is MGHRA, CDR2 YSYEKL. The DNA of the CDR3 is TGCGCCAGCAGTATACAGGCAGACATTCAGTACTTC. Encoded protein: CASSIQADIQYF.

This clone has more than one count but fewer than ten. The chain carries TRBV7-9 and TRBJ1-6, with a weak D call TRBD1 (5 bases). Trimming stripped 1 base from V and 11 bases from J, with 9 bases between. Germline loops: CDR1 SEHNR, CDR2 FQNEAQ (reference sequence). CDR3 length equals 13 residues. CDR3 region: CASSLEETAPLHF. Here the CDR3 DNA reads TGTGCCAGCAGCTTAGAAGAGACAGCACCCCTCCACTTT.

This clone was detected only once. The CDR3 nucleotides read TGTGCCAGCAGCCCGAAGACTAGCGACTTTTCAGATACGCAGTATTTT. It codes for CASSPKTSDFSDTQYF. The chain recombines TRBV7-9 with TRBJ2-3; TRBD2 aligns across 8 bases. CDR1 is SEHNR, CDR2 FQNEAQ, per germline (reference sequence). The V segment lost 5 bases and the J segment 4 bases; nucleotides outside the gene matches: 11. The CDR3 is 16 amino acids.

V usage is TRBV7-9 and J usage is TRBJ2-2; D call uncertain. CDR1 is SEHNR and CDR2 is FQNEAQ in the germline V gene (reference sequence). Trimming removed 5 bases at V and 4 bases at J, with 11 bases between. This CDR3 is built from 14 residues. Here the CDR3 DNA reads TGTGCCAGCAGCAGAACGACGGGCACCGGGGAGCTGTTTTTT. It translates to CASSRTTGTGELFF.

The rearrangement joins TRBV4-3 to TRBJ1-2; 12 bases are a match to TRBD1. The CDR3 runs to 15 residues. CDR1 LGHNA and CDR2 YSLEER come from the germline V gene. The ends lost 5 bases at V and 7 bases at J; junction bases unmatched: 8. CDR3 sequence reads: CASSSPGQGAIGYTF. For the CDR3, the DNA is TGCGCCAGCAGCTCACCGGGACAGGGGGCGATTGGCTACACCTTC.

The chain is built from TRBV3-1 (or the pseudogene TRBV3-2) and TRBJ2-1; TRBD2 matches at 10 bases. J lost 15 bases, V lost 4 bases, and 12 bases had no gene match. CDR3 length equals 14 residues. Germline V gene lookup returns CDR1 LGHDT and CDR2 YNNKEL (reference sequence). CDR3 nucleotide sequence: TGTGCCAGCAGCCGGGACCCTAGCGGGGGTTTTTGGTTCTTC. It specifies CASSRDPSGGFWFF.

This sequence joins TRBV19 and TRBJ2-7; 11 nucleotides agree with TRBD1. The CDR3 has 15 amino acids. Germline assignment: CDR1 LNHDA and CDR2 SQIVND (reference sequence). The V segment lost 5 bases and the J segment 4 bases; nucleotides outside the gene matches: 7. CDR3 coding DNA: TGTGCCAGTAGTGCACGGACAGGGGGCGAATACGAGCAGTACTTC. This translates into CASSARTGGEYEQYF.

The chain is built from TRBV3-1 (or the pseudogene TRBV3-2) and TRBJ2-3; 8 bases align to TRBD2. The CDR3 totals 17 residues. Unmatched junction bases numbered 7, after V lost 1 base and J lost 1 base. The germline CDR1 and CDR2 sequences are LGHDT and YNNKEL (reference sequence). Here the CDR3 reads CASSQGVRGGRTDTQYF. DNA for the CDR3: TGTGCCAGCAGCCAAGGGGTCCGCGGGGGGCGCACAGATACGCAGTATTTT.

The V call is TRBV29-1, the J call TRBJ2-1; TRBD2 aligns across 11 bases. The V gene's germline CDR1 is SQVTM and CDR2 ANQGSEA. After removal of 8 bases from V and 7 bases from J, the junction contained 7 bases not matched to a gene. This CDR3 region has 13 residues. CDR3 DNA: TGCAGCATAGCGGGGGGGCTGAGGAATGAGCAGTTCTTC. Residues: CSIAGGLRNEQFF.

CDR3 sequence (DNA): TGTGCCAGCAGCTTACTCCCAACCGGGACAGGGACCTATGAAGCTTTCTTT. Translation: CASSLLPTGTGTYEAFF. The chain carries TRBV7-6 and TRBJ1-1, with 9 positions matching TRBD1. CDR1 is SGHVS, CDR2 FNYEAQ, per germline. This CDR3 spans 17 amino acids. With 2 bases clipped from V and 7 bases from J, the junction kept 14 bases outside the gene matches.

The rearrangement links TRBV28 to TRBJ2-7; 13 bases are a match to TRBD2. CDR1 is MDHEN, CDR2 SYDVKM, per germline. The CDR3 contains 15 residues. The V and J ends lost 6 bases and 3 bases, in that order; junction bases with no gene match: 5. CDR3 sequence (DNA): TGTGCCAGCAGACCTACTAGCGGGGGGGTCTACGAGCAGTACTTC. Translating gives CASRPTSGGVYEQYF.

The V and J genes are TRBV7-9 and TRBJ2-3, with 7 bases fitting TRBD1. The V gene end was trimmed by 5 bases and the J gene end by 3 bases; junction bases not matched to a gene: 5. CDR1 and CDR2 (germline): SEHNR, FQNEAQ (reference sequence). The CDR3 has 14 residues. The CDR3: CASSPDRVTDTQYF. The CDR3 DNA follows: TGTGCCAGCAGCCCAGACAGGGTAACAGATACGCAGTATTTT.

V gene TRBV11-2 combines with J gene TRBJ2-2, with a possible D match to TRBD1 (6 bases). The CDR3 is 16 residues long. The germline CDR1 and CDR2 sequences are SGHAT and FQNNGV. The germline V and J ends were trimmed by 1 base and 2 bases, with 11 bases remaining between them. CDR3 residues: CASSLVGGPNTGELFF. For the CDR3, the DNA is TGTGCCAGCAGCTTAGTTGGGGGCCCCAACACCGGGGAGCTGTTTTTT.

The chain has TRBV4-1 and TRBJ2-7; D possibly corresponds to TRBD2 (5 bases). The V end was cut by 1 base, the J end by 0 bases, with 13 bases between. Per germline, CDR1 MGHRA and CDR2 YSYEKL. The CDR3 runs 16 residues. CDR3 coding DNA: TGCGCCAGCAGCCAAGGGACTTGGAATCGCTCCTACGAGCAGTACTTC. It specifies CASSQGTWNRSYEQYF.

The chain uses TRBV3-1 (or the pseudogene TRBV3-2) and TRBJ1-5; D is possibly TRBD1 (5 bases). Looked up from germline, CDR1 is LGHDT and CDR2 is YNNKEL (reference sequence). There are 14 residues in the CDR3. V lost 0 bases and J 6 bases, leaving 9 bases between the germline ends. The CDR3 here is CASSQDGGIQPQHF. For the CDR3, the DNA is TGTGCCAGCAGCCAAGATGGGGGGATTCAGCCCCAGCATTTT.

The chain recombines TRBV6-2 or TRBV6-3 with TRBJ1-2; the D gene is possibly TRBD1 (6 bases). Trimming removed 2 bases from V and 8 bases from J, with 15 bases in between. The germline V gene encodes CDR1 MNHEY and CDR2 SVGEGT. The CDR3 runs 14 residues. CDR3 loop: CASSYKIWDTGYTF. Here the CDR3 DNA reads TGTGCCAGCAGTTACAAGATATGGGACACGGGCTACACCTTC.

This clone turned up a few times. The genes are TRBV10-3 and TRBJ2-7; possibly TRBD2 for D (5 bases). The CDR3 has 13 amino acids. Deletions cut 4 bases from V and 9 bases from J, with 16 bases between. Germline values: CDR1 ENHRY, CDR2 SYGVKD. CDR3 DNA: TGTGCCATCAGTGGGAAGAGGGATGAGGGGCAGTACTTC. This codes for CAISGKRDEGQYF.

This chain connects TRBV2 to TRBJ2-3, with 7 bases that match TRBD1. The germline V gene encodes CDR1 SNHLY and CDR2 FYNNEI. J lost 2 bases, V lost 6 bases, and 5 bases had no gene match. CDR3 length: 14 residues. CDR3 in amino acids: CASSRDSSTDTQYF. Here the CDR3 DNA reads TGTGCCAGCAGCCGGGACAGTTCCACAGATACGCAGTATTTT. Full variable domain (remainder filled in from reference TRBV2 and TRBJ2-3): EPEVTQTPSHQVTQMGQEVILRCVPISNHLYFYWYRQILGQKVEFLVSFYNNEISEKSEIFDDQFSVERPDGSNFTLKIRSTKLEDSAMYFCASSRDSSTDTQYFGPGTRLTVL.

This chain joins TRBV30 and TRBJ2-7; 9 positions agree with TRBD1. CDR1 is GTSNPN and CDR2 is SVGIG in the germline V gene (reference sequence). The CDR3 is made up of 13 amino acids. The junction had 5 bases not matched to a gene; V was cut back by 5 bases and J by 3 bases. CDR3 in amino acids: CAWDPGQGYEQYF. CDR3 DNA: TGTGCCTGGGACCCGGGACAGGGCTACGAGCAGTACTTC.

This sequence joins TRBV4-1 and TRBJ2-1; 10 bases fit TRBD2. CDR3 length: 14 amino acids. The ends lost 3 bases at V and 11 bases at J; junction bases unmatched: 7. Germline-derived CDR1 and CDR2 are MGHRA and YSYEKL. CDR3 residues: CASSQPGGLAKQFF. The CDR3 bases are TGCGCCAGCAGCCAGCCCGGGGGACTAGCGAAGCAGTTCTTC.

The gene calls are TRBV7-2 and TRBJ1-4; 7 bases line up with TRBD1. The V and J ends lost 5 bases and 2 bases, in that order; junction bases with no gene match: 5. This CDR3 is built from 15 residues. The V gene's germline CDR1 is SGHTA and CDR2 FQGNSA. Here the CDR3 reads CASSLGTVTNEKLFF. CDR3 bases: TGTGCCAGCAGCCTGGGGACAGTTACTAATGAAAAACTGTTTTTT.